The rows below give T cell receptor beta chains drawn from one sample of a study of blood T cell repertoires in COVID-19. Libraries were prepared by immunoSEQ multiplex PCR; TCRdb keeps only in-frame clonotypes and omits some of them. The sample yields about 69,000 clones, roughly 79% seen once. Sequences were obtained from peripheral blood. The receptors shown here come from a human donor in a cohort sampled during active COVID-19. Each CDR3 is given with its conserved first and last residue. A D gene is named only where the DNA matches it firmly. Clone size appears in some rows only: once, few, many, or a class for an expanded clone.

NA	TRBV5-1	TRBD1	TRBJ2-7	TGCGCCAGCAGCTTGGGACCGGGACAGGCCTACGAGCAGTACTTC	CASSLGPGQAYEQYF
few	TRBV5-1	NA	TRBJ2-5	TGCGCCAGCACAGGACAGTCCCAAGAGACCCAGTACTTC	CASTGQSQETQYF
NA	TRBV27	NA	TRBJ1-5	TGTGCCAGCAGTTTATCCACCTGGGGAGGTCAGCCCCAGCATTTT	CASSLSTWGGQPQHF
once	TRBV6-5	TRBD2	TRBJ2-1	TGTGCCAGCAGTTACACCAGCGGGAGCTCCTACAATGAGCAGTTCTTC	CASSYTSGSSYNEQFF
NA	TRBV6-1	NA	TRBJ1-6	TGTGCCAGCAGTGAAGCTAGATCATATAATTCACCCCTCCACTTT	CASSEARSYNSPLHF
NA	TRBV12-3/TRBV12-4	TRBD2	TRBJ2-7	TGTGCCAGCGGGGAGAGCGGGGGCCACGAGCAGTACTTC	CASGESGGHEQYF
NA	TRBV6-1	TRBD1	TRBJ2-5	TGTGCCAGCAGTGAGACAGGGACATTAACTAGAGAGACCCAGTACTTC	CASSETGTLTRETQYF
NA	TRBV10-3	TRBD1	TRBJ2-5	TGTGCCACAGGGACAGGGCAAGAGACCCAGTACTTC	CATGTGQETQYF
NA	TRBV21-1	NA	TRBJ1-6	TGTGCCAGCAGCAAATGTCGGCTCGGGCAGGGCGATTCACCCCTCCACTTT	CASSKCRLGQGDSPLHF
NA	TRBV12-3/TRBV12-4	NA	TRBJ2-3	TGTGCCAGTTCAGGGGCCCGCACAGATACGCAGTATTTT	CASSGARTDTQYF
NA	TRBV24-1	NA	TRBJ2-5	TGTGCCACCAGTGATTCACAGGGTTGGGTCGAGACCCAGTACTTC	CATSDSQGWVETQYF
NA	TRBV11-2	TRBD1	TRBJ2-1	TGTGCCAGCAGCTATCGGACAGGGGGCAGGAATGAGCAGTTCTTC	CASSYRTGGRNEQFF
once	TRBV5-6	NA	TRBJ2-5	TGTGCCAGCAGCTTGGTCGGGGTCCAAGAGACCCAGTACTTC	CASSLVGVQETQYF
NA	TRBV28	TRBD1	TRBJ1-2	TGTGCCAGCAGTTTGATAACAGGGGAAGGCTACACCTTC	CASSLITGEGYTF
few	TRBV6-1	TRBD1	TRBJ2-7	TGTGCCAGCAGTGAAGCGGGACAGGGTCTCTACGAGCAGTACTTC	CASSEAGQGLYEQYF